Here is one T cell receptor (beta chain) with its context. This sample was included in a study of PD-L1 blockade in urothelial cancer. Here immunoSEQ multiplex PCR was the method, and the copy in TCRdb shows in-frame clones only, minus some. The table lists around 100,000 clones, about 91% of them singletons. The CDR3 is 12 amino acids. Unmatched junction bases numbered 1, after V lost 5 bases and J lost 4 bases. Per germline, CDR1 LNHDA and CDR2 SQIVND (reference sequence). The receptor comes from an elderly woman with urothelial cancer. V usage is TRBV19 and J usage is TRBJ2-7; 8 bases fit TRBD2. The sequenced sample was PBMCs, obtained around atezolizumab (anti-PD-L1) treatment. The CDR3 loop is CASSREGYEQYF. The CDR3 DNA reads TGTGCCAGTAGTCGGGAGGGTTACGAGCAGTACTTC.